The 26 T cell receptor beta chains below all came from one sample that was sequenced in a study of OX40 agonist ivuxolimab in advanced cancers. Assay used: immunoSEQ multiplex PCR; TCRdb lists only in-frame clones, some missing. The table shows more than 45,000 clones, with roughly 83% occurring only once. This specimen consisted of CD4+ or CD8+ T cells sorted from blood, obtained in a trial of the OX40 agonist ivuxolimab. The receptors here all came from an adult with an advanced solid tumor such as melanoma, head and neck, liver or kidney cancer.

The chain carries TRBV4-2 and TRBJ2-5; 7 positions match TRBD2. This CDR3 comprises 14 residues. Per the germline V gene, CDR1 is LGHNA and CDR2 is YNFKEQ. Trimming cost V 1 base and J 5 bases; bases outside gene matches: 4. In DNA form, the CDR3 reads TGTGCCAGCAGCCAAGGAGGGAGGGACGAGACCCAGTACTTC. It codes for CASSQGGRDETQYF.

This clone appeared once. This rearrangement joins TRBV2 to TRBJ1-1; D unresolved. Germline V lookup: CDR1 SNHLY, CDR2 FYNNEI. The V and J ends lost 5 bases and 0 bases respectively, with 10 bases between them. The CDR3 length is 14 residues. This CDR3 reads CASSRTDLNTEAFF. The DNA of the CDR3 is TGTGCCAGCAGTCGGACGGACCTGAACACTGAAGCTTTCTTT. The complete variable domain, with remaining parts taken from reference TRBV2 and TRBJ1-1, reads EPEVTQTPSHQVTQMGQEVILRCVPISNHLYFYWYRQILGQKVEFLVSFYNNEISEKSEIFDDQFSVERPDGSNFTLKIRSTKLEDSAMYFCASSRTDLNTEAFFGQGTRLTVV.

CDR3: CASSSERTGINYGYTF. Here the CDR3 DNA reads TGTGCCAGCAGTTCAGAAAGGACAGGGATTAACTATGGCTACACCTTC. This chain uses TRBV6-5 with TRBJ1-2; 8 positions agree with TRBD1. Trimming took 4 bases from V and 1 from J; bases not matched to a gene: 8. Per germline, CDR1 MNHEY and CDR2 SVGAGI. The CDR3 contains 16 residues.

The chain employs TRBV6-1 and TRBJ2-7; D is ambiguous. CDR1 and CDR2 (germline): MNHNS, SASEGT. V lost 3 bases to trimming and J lost 5 bases, with 8 bases between them. The CDR3 has 12 residues. CDR3 protein: CASSETADEQYF. DNA of the CDR3: TGTGCCAGCAGTGAGACCGCTGACGAGCAGTACTTC.

The chain has TRBV5-1 and TRBJ2-5; TRBD2 aligns across 8 bases. Germline V lookup: CDR1 SGHRS, CDR2 YFSETQ. There are 15 residues in the CDR3. J lost 2 bases, V lost 4 bases, and 7 bases had no gene match. DNA for the CDR3: TGCGCCAGCAGCCCCCTGGCGGGGGGACAAGAGACCCAGTACTTC. The encoded protein is CASSPLAGGQETQYF.

This chain joins TRBV7-2 and TRBJ2-1; 10 bases match TRBD1. Germline CDR1 is SGHTA and CDR2 is FQGNSA. V shed 1 base and J 9 bases; nucleotides not matched to a gene: 3. The CDR3 is 14 residues long. The CDR3: CASSLGGQGREQFF. CDR3 in DNA: TGTGCCAGCAGCTTAGGGGGACAGGGGCGTGAGCAGTTCTTC.

The V call is TRBV7-9, the J call TRBJ2-3; 8 bases align to TRBD1. V trimming: 5 bases; J trimming: 11 bases; junction bases outside the gene matches: 9. The CDR3 has 13 residues. Germline CDR1 SEHNR, CDR2 FQNEAQ (reference sequence). CDR3 DNA sequence: TGTGCCAGCAGCCCTGGGGACAGGCTTTTGCAGTATTTT. It codes for CASSPGDRLLQYF.

The chain has TRBV30 and TRBJ1-2; TRBD1 matches at 7 bases. The V and J ends lost 8 bases and 2 bases, in that order; junction bases with no gene match: 14. CDR3 size: 15 residues. Germline V CDR1 and CDR2: GTSNPN, SVGIG (reference sequence). The CDR3 region has the DNA TGTGCCCGGAACTTACCTACGACAGGGAACTATGGCTACACCTTC. Its translation is CARNLPTTGNYGYTF.

This clone was recorded once. The chain combines TRBV7-9 with TRBJ2-2; unclear D gene. This CDR3 region has 12 residues. V dropped 3 bases and J dropped 6 bases, with 5 bases sitting between them. Germline V gene sequence: CDR1 SEHNR, CDR2 FQNEAQ (reference sequence). The CDR3 nucleotides read TGTGCCAGCAGCTTCCCAGCCGGGGAGCTGTTTTTT. Translated: CASSFPAGELFF. The full variable domain, its missing parts supplied by reference TRBV7-9 and TRBJ2-2, is DTGVSQNPRHKITKRGQNVTFRCDPISEHNRLYWYRQTLGQGPEFLTYFQNEAQLEKSRLLSDRFSAERPKGSFSTLEIQRTEQGDSAMYLCASSFPAGELFFGEGSRLTVL.

Only a few counts were recorded for this clone. The sample has other DNA sequences that encode this CDR3 too. V gene TRBV29-1 combines with J gene TRBJ2-5; 12 bases line up with TRBD2. The germline V gene has CDR1 SQVTM and CDR2 ANQGSEA. This CDR3 has 14 residues. J was trimmed by 2 bases and V by 7 bases; bases with no gene match: 5. In nucleotides, the CDR3 is TGCAGCGAACGACTAGCGGGGGATCAAGAGACCCAGTACTTC. This sequence encodes CSERLAGDQETQYF.

The chain links TRBV19 to TRBJ1-1; possibly TRBD1 for D (6 bases). The CDR3 loop spans 17 amino acids. The V gene lost 7 bases and the J gene lost 0 bases, with 21 bases spanning the gap. CDR1 LNHDA and CDR2 SQIVND come from the germline V gene (reference sequence). CDR3 nucleotide sequence: TGTGCCAGTATTCCTATCAGGGGTACGGGGATGAACACTGAAGCTTTCTTT. It codes for CASIPIRGTGMNTEAFF.

This rearrangement joins TRBV10-3 to TRBJ2-3; TRBD1 might be the D (5 bases). The germline V gene encodes CDR1 ENHRY and CDR2 SYGVKD. CDR3 length: 13 residues. The V gene lost 10 bases and the J gene lost 4 bases, with 15 bases spanning the gap. The CDR3: CATDSSGADTQYF. CDR3 nucleotide sequence: TGTGCCACCGACAGTAGTGGCGCAGATACGCAGTATTTT.

This sequence joins TRBV19 and TRBJ1-5, with D possibly being TRBD1 (5 bases). Trimming removed 7 bases from V and 7 bases from J, with 17 bases in between. The germline V gene has CDR1 LNHDA and CDR2 SQIVND (reference sequence). The CDR3 length is 14 residues. Here the CDR3 DNA reads TGTGCCAGTACCTCTCTCCAGGGCGACCAGCCCCAGCATTTT. This sequence encodes CASTSLQGDQPQHF.

The genes are TRBV19 and TRBJ1-1, with 11 bases fitting TRBD1. Unmatched junction bases numbered 9, after V lost 5 bases and J lost 4 bases. Germline V lookup: CDR1 LNHDA, CDR2 SQIVND (reference sequence). The CDR3 length is 16 residues. CDR3 sequence reads: CASSSIGTGGGTEAFF. In DNA form, the CDR3 reads TGTGCCAGTAGTTCCATCGGGACAGGGGGGGGCACTGAAGCTTTCTTT.

The J gene is TRBJ2-1, the V gene TRBV27, with 8 bases that match TRBD2. The CDR3 spans 16 residues. Losses at the gene ends were 5 bases for V and 6 bases for J; bases not matched to a gene: 12. The germline CDR1 and CDR2 sequences are MNHEY and SMNVEV (reference sequence). CDR3 in DNA: TGTGCCAGCAGTGGGGGGAGGGGGACTAGGCCCAATGAGCAGTTCTTC. Translated: CASSGGRGTRPNEQFF.

V usage is TRBV5-4 and J usage is TRBJ2-5, with 8 bases matching TRBD2. The DNA end is more similar to TRBJ2-7, so the J call may be wrong. CDR3 size: 16 residues. Germline CDR1 reads SGHNT; CDR2 reads YYREEE (reference sequence). Written as DNA, the CDR3 is TGTGCCAGCAGCCCCGGACTGGCGGGGGGAGAGGACGAGCAGTACTTC. Protein: CASSPGLAGGEDEQYF.

A single count supports this clone. The V call is TRBV6-6, the J call TRBJ1-6; D ambiguous. Trimming pared 0 bases from V and 11 bases from J, leaving 14 bases between. The length of the CDR3 is 15 residues. Germline lookup yields CDR1 MNHNY and CDR2 SVGAGI (reference sequence). Here the CDR3 reads CASSYSNTRNAPLHF. CDR3 sequence (DNA): TGTGCCAGCAGTTACTCGAATACCAGGAACGCACCCCTCCACTTT.

V gene TRBV27 combines with J gene TRBJ2-2, with no clear D. Germline-derived CDR1 and CDR2 are MNHEY and SMNVEV (reference sequence). V was trimmed by 7 bases and J by 3 bases, leaving 9 bases between them. The CDR3 is 13 amino acids. The DNA for the CDR3 is TGTGCCAGCATAAGGGTAGACACCGGGGAGCTGTTTTTT. As protein: CASIRVDTGELFF.

This clone has just a few counts. This chain links TRBV28 with TRBJ2-7; 7 nucleotides match TRBD2. V trimming: 6 bases; J trimming: 4 bases; junction bases outside the gene matches: 9. Germline-derived CDR1 and CDR2 are MDHEN and SYDVKM. The CDR3 loop spans 14 amino acids. Here the CDR3 reads CASSYRGLRYEQYF. The CDR3 region has the DNA TGTGCCAGCAGCTATAGGGGACTAAGATACGAGCAGTACTTC.

The chain is built from TRBV14 and TRBJ2-5, with 14 nucleotides matching TRBD2. The germline gives CDR1 SGHDN, CDR2 FVKESK. V was pared by 4 bases and J by 1 base, with 2 bases of the junction left unmatched. The CDR3 runs to 16 residues. CDR3 in amino acids: CASSPGLAGGQETQYF. The DNA of the CDR3 is TGTGCCAGCAGCCCAGGACTAGCGGGGGGCCAAGAGACCCAGTACTTC.

This clone is termed medium-sized. The V gene is TRBV19, the J gene TRBJ1-1, with D maybe TRBD1 (6 bases). Per the germline V gene, CDR1 is LNHDA and CDR2 is SQIVND (reference sequence). The V gene lost 7 bases and the J gene lost 5 bases, with 14 bases spanning the gap. CDR3 length: 13 amino acids. CDR3 protein: CASTLRGGTEAFF. The CDR3 region has the DNA TGTGCCAGTACCCTGAGGGGGGGGACTGAAGCTTTCTTT.

V and J are TRBV7-8 and TRBJ1-6, with TRBD1 matching over 8 bases. The CDR3 is made up of 14 amino acids. The V segment lost 6 bases and the J segment 10 bases; nucleotides outside the gene matches: 8. Per the germline V gene, CDR1 is SGHVS and CDR2 is FQNEAQ. The CDR3 reads CASRIDRGGSPLHF. CDR3 DNA: TGTGCCAGCAGAATAGACAGGGGCGGGTCACCCCTCCACTTT.

Here the CDR3 DNA reads TGTGCCAGCAGCCCCCAGGGATTTAACACTGAAGCTTTCTTT. It yields the protein CASSPQGFNTEAFF. The chain joins TRBV7-9 to TRBJ1-1, with D perhaps matching TRBD1 (5 bases). The CDR3 has 14 amino acids. Between the trimmed V and J ends, which lost 5 bases and 2 bases, there was a span of 12 bases. The V gene's germline CDR1 is SEHNR and CDR2 FQNEAQ (reference sequence).

This chain links TRBV7-8 with TRBJ1-5; no firm D call. This CDR3 has 13 residues. The germline V and J ends were trimmed by 1 base and 2 bases, with 3 bases remaining between them. Germline CDR1 SGHVS, CDR2 FQNEAQ. The CDR3 here is CASSLERNQPQHF. As DNA, the CDR3 is TGTGCCAGCAGCTTAGAACGCAATCAGCCCCAGCATTTT.

For this clone: Distinct nucleotide sequences in the sample also encode this CDR3. The V and J genes are TRBV30 and TRBJ1-2; no firm D call. V was clipped by 2 bases and J by 3 bases, with 7 bases between them. The germline CDR1 and CDR2 sequences are GTSNPN and SVGIG (reference sequence). This CDR3 spans 12 amino acids. The CDR3: CAWSPGDYGYTF. In DNA form, the CDR3 reads TGTGCCTGGAGTCCGGGCGACTATGGCTACACCTTC.

The chain links TRBV27 to TRBJ2-1; 8 bases align to TRBD2. The CDR3 totals 15 residues. Per germline, CDR1 MNHEY and CDR2 SMNVEV (reference sequence). The V segment lost 0 bases and the J segment 8 bases; nucleotides outside the gene matches: 6. The CDR3 DNA follows: TGTGCCAGCAGTTTATCCGGACTAGCCTCGGATGAGCAGTTCTTC. This sequence encodes CASSLSGLASDEQFF.